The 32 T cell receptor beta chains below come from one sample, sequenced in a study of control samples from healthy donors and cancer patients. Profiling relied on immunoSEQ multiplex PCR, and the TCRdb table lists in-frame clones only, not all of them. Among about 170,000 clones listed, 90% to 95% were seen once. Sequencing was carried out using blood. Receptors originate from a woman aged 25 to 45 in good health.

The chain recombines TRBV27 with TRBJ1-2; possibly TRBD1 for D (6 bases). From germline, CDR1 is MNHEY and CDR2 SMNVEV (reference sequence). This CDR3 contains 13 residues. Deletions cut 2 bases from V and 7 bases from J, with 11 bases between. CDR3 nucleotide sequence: TGTGCCAGCAGTTTAGGGGGGGGGCTTGGCTACACCTTC. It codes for CASSLGGGLGYTF.

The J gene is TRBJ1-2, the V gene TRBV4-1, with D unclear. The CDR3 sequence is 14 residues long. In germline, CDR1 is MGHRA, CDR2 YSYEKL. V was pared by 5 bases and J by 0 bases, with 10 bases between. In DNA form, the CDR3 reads TGCGCCAGCAGCGTGTCAGGAGCTAACTATGGCTACACCTTC. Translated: CASSVSGANYGYTF.

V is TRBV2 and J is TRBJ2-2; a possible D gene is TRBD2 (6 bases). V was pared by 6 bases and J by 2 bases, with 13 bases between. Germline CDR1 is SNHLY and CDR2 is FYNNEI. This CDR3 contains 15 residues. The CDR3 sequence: CASSGTLGNTGELFF. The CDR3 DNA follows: TGTGCCAGCAGCGGGACTCTAGGAAACACCGGGGAGCTGTTTTTT.

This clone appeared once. DNA of the CDR3: TGTGCCAGTCGGGCAGGGTCCCAGCCCCAGCATTTT. Protein product: CASRAGSQPQHF. V gene TRBV19 combines with J gene TRBJ1-5, with a possible D match to TRBD1 (5 bases). V gave up 8 bases and J gave up 7 bases, with 12 bases separating them. This CDR3 is built from 12 residues. From germline, CDR1 is LNHDA and CDR2 SQIVND (reference sequence).

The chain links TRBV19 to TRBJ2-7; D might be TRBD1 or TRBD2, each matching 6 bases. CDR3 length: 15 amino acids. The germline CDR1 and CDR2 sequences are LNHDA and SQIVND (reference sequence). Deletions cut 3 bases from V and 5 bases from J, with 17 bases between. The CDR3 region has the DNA TGTGCCAGTAGTATCGGGGGCAGGGGCAGGAACGAGCAGTACTTC. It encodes CASSIGGRGRNEQYF.

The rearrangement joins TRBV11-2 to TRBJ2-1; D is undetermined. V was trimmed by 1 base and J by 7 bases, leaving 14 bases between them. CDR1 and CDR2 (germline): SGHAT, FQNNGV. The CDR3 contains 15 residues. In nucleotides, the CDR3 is TGTGCCAGCAGCTTAGGGCTGATTCTGGGGAATGAGCAGTTCTTC. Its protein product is CASSLGLILGNEQFF.

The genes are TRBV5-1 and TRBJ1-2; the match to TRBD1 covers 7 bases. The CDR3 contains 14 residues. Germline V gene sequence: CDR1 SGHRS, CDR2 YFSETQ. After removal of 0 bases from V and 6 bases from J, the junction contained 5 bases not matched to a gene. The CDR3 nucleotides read TGCGCCAGCAGCTTGGCTTACAGGGGCGATGGCTACACCTTC. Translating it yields CASSLAYRGDGYTF.

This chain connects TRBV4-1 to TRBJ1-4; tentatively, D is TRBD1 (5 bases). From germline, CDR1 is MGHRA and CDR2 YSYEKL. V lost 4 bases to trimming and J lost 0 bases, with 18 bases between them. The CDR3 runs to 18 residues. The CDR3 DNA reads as TGCGCCAGCAGCCGGGGGGGAGGGGCCTATGCAACTAATGAAAAACTGTTTTTT. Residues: CASSRGGGAYATNEKLFF.

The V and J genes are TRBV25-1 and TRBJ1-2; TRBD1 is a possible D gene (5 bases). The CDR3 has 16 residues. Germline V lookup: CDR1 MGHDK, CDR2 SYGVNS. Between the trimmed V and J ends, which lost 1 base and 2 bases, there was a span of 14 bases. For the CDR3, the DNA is TGTGCCAGCAGTGAATCCCCACCGGGACGGAACTATGGCTACACCTTC. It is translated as CASSESPPGRNYGYTF.

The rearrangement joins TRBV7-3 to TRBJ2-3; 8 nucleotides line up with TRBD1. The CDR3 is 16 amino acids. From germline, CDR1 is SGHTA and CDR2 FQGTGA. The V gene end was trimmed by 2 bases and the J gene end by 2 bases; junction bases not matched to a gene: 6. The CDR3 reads CASSLFGDRTTDTQYF. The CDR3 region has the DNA TGTGCCAGCAGCTTATTCGGGGACAGGACCACAGATACGCAGTATTTT.

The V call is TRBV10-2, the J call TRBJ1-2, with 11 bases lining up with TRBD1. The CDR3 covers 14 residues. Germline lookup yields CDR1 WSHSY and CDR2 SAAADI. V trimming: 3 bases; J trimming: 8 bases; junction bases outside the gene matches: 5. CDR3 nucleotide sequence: TGCGCCAGCAGTGACGGGACAGGGGGTTCAGGCTACACCTTC. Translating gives CASSDGTGGSGYTF.

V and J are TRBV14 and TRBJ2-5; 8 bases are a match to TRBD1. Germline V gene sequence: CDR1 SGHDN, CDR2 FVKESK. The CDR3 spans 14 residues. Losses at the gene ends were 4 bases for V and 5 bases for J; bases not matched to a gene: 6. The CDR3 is CASSPTGVQETQYF. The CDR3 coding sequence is TGTGCCAGCAGCCCGACAGGGGTTCAGGAGACCCAGTACTTC.

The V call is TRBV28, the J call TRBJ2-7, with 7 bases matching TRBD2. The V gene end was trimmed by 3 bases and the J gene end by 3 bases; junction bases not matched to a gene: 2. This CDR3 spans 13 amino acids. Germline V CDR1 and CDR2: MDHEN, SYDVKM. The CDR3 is CASSLGGDYEQYF. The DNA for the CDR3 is TGTGCCAGCAGTTTGGGGGGGGACTACGAGCAGTACTTC.

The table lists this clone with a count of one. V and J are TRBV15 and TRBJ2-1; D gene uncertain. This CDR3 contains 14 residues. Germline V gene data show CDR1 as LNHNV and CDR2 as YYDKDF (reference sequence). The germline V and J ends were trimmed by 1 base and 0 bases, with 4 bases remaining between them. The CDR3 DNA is TGTGCCACCAGCAGAGGCAGCTCCTACAATGAGCAGTTCTTC. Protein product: CATSRGSSYNEQFF. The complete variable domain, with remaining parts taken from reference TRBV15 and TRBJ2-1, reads DAMVIQNPRYQVTQFGKPVTLSCSQTLNHNVMYWYQQKSSQAPKLLFHYYDKDFNNEADTPDNFQSRRPNTSFCFLDIRSPGLGDTAMYLCATSRGSSYNEQFFGPGTRLTVL.

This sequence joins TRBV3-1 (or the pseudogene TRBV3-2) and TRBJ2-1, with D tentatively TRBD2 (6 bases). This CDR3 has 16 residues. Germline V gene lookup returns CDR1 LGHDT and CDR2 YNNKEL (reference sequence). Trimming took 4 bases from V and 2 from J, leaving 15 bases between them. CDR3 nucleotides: TGTGCCAGCAGCCCCCCGGCGGGGCACACCTACAATGAGCAGTTCTTC. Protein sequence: CASSPPAGHTYNEQFF.

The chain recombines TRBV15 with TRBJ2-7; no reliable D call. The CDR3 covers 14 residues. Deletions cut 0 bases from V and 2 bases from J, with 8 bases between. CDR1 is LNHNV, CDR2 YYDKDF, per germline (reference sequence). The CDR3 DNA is TGTGCCACCAGCAGAGAAGTTCACGCCTACGAGCAGTACTTC. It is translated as CATSREVHAYEQYF.

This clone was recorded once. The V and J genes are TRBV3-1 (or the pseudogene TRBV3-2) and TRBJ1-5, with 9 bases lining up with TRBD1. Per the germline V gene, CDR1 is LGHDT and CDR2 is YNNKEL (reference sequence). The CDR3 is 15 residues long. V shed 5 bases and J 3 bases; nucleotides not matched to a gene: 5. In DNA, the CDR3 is TGTGCCAGCAGCAGGACAGGGGACAACAATCAGCCCCAGCATTTT. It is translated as CASSRTGDNNQPQHF.

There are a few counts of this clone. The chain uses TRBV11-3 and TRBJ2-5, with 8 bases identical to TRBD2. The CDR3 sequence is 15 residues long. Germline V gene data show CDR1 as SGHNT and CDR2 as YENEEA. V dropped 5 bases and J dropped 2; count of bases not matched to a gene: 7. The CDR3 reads CASSRVAGRQETQYF. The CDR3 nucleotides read TGTGCCAGCAGCCGAGTAGCGGGAAGGCAAGAGACCCAGTACTTC.

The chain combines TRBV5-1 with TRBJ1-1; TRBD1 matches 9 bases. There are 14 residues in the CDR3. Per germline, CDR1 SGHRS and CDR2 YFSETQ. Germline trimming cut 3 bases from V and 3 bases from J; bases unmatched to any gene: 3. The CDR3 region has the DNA TGCGCCAGCAGCTACAGGGGGCCTGACACTGAAGCTTTCTTT. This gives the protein CASSYRGPDTEAFF.

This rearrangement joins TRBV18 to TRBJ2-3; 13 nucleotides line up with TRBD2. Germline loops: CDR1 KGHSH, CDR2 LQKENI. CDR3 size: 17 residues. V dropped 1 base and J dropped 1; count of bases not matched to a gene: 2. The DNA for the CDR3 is TGTGCCAGCTCACCACGAGGACTAGCGGGGGGCACAGATACGCAGTATTTT. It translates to CASSPRGLAGGTDTQYF.

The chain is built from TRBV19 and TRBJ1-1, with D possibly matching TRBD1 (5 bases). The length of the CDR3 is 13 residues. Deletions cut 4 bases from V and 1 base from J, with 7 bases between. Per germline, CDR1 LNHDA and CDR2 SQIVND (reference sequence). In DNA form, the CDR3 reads TGTGCCAGTAGTAGTGGGGGGAACACTGAAGCTTTCTTT. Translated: CASSSGGNTEAFF.

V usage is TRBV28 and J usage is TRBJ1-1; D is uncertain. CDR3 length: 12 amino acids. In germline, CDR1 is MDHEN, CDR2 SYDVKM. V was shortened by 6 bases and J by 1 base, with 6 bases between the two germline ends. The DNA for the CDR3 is TGTGCCAGCAGCCGGGGGAACACTGAAGCTTTCTTT. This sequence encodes CASSRGNTEAFF.

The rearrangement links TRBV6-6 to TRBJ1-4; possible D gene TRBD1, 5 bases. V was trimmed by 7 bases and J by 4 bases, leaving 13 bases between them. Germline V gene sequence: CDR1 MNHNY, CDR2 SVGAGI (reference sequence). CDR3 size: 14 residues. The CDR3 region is CASNLLQGNEKLFF. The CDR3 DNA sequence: TGTGCCAGCAATTTACTGCAGGGTAATGAAAAACTGTTTTTT.

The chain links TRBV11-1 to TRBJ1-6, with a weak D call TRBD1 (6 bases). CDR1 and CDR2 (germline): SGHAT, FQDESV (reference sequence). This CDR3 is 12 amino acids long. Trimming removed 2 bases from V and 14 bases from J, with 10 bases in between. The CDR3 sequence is CASSLRAGALHF. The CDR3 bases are TGTGCCAGCAGCTTACGGGCAGGGGCCCTCCACTTT. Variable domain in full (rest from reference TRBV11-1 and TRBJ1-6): EAEVAQSPRYKITEKSQAVAFWCDPISGHATLYWYRQILGQGPELLVQFQDESVVDDSQLPKDRFSAERLKGVDSTLKIQPAELGDSAMYLCASSLRAGALHFGNGTRLTVT.

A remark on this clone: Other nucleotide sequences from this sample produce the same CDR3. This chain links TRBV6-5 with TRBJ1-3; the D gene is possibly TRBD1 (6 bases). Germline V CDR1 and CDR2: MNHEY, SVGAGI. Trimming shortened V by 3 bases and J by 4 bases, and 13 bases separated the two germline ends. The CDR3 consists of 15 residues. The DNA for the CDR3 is TGTGCCAGCAGTTATTCGGCAGGGGACGGAAACACCATATATTTT. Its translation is CASSYSAGDGNTIYF.

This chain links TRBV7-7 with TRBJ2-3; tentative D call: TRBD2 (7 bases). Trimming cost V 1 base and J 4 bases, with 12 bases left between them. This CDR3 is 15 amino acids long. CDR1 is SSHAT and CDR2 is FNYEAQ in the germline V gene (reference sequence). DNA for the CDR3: TGTGCCAGCAGCTTAGGTGGGGGGGGCTCAGATACGCAGTATTTT. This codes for CASSLGGGGSDTQYF.

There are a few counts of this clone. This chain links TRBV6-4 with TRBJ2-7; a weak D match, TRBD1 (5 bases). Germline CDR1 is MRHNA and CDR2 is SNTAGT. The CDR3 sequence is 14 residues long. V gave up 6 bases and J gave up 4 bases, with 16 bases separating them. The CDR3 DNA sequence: TGTGCCAGCAGCCCCCCGGCAGGGTCTTACGAGCAGTACTTC. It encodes CASSPPAGSYEQYF.

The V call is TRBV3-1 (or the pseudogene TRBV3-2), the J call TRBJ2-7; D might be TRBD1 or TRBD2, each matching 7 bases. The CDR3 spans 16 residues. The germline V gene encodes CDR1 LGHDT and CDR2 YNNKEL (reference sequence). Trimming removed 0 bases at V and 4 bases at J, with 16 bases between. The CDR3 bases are TGTGCCAGCAGCCAAGATGATACAGGGGAGGGTTACGAGCAGTACTTC. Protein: CASSQDDTGEGYEQYF.

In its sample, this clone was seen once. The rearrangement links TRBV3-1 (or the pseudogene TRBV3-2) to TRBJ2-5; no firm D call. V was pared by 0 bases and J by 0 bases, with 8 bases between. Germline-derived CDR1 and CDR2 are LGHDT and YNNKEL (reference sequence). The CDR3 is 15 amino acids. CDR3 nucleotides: TGTGCCAGCAGCCAAGATCATTCGTACCAAGAGACCCAGTACTTC. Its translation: CASSQDHSYQETQYF.

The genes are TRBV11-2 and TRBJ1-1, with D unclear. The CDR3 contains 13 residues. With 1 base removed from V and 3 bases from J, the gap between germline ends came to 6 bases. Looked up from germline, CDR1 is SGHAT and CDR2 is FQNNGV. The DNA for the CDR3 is TGTGCCAGCAGCTTAGGTCGGGACACTGAAGCTTTCTTT. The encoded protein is CASSLGRDTEAFF.

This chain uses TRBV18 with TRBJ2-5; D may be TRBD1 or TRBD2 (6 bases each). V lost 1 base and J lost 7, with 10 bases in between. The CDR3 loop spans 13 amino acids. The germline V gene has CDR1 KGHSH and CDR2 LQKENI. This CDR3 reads CASSPQEGGTQYF. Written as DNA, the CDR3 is TGTGCCAGCTCACCACAAGAGGGGGGGACCCAGTACTTC.

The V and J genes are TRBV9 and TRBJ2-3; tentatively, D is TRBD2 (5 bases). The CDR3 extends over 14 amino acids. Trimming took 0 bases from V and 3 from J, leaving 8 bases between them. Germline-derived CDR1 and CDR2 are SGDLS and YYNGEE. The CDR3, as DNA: TGTGCCAGCAGCGTAGGAGGGAAAACAGATACGCAGTATTTT. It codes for CASSVGGKTDTQYF.